The clone carrying this T cell receptor beta chain turned up a few times. Other DNA sequences within the sample encode an identical CDR3. Extracted RNA was reverse transcribed, and the resulting cDNA served as sequencing template. The table came from immunoSEQ multiplex PCR; TCRdb's copy has only in-frame clones and leaves some out. The data contain roughly 64,000 clones, about half of them singletons. Germline V gives CDR1 GTSNPN, CDR2 SVGIG (reference sequence). The CDR3 is made up of 13 amino acids. V dropped 0 bases and J dropped 3; count of bases not matched to a gene: 0. The data were obtained in a study of CD8+ T cells in alopecia areata. The treatment denotes: oral pan-JAK inhibitor, 5-10 mg twice daily.

This rearrangement joins TRBV30 to TRBJ2-7, with 9 bases fitting TRBD1. The receptor was derived from a human donor with alopecia areata. The material was CD8+ T cells sorted from blood, obtained around week 37, from a patient treated with tofacitinib. The CDR3 nucleotides read TGTGCCTGGAGTGTGGGACAGGGCTACGAGCAGTACTTC. As protein: CAWSVGQGYEQYF.